The entry below gives a single T cell receptor beta chain sequence along with its context. The CDR3 sequence is 14 residues long. V was pared by 2 bases and J by 3 bases, with 11 bases between. Germline V gene lookup returns CDR1 SGHRS and CDR2 YFSETQ. This sample was taken from a study of blood T cell repertoires in COVID-19. Study background: Acute and convalescent COVID-19 specimens originated in the United States, Italy and Spain. In each case, the material was cDNA or gDNA derived from T cells, B-cell-depleted T cells, or PBMCs.

As handled by the study authors: By means of reference gene primer amplification, nucleated cell counts were estimated. The repertoire was sequenced with immunoSEQ multiplex PCR; TCRdb's copy has only in-frame clones and lacks some. That table supplies the V and J calls and clone size; D and trimming were determined from the DNA. This sample has roughly 160,000 clones, with around 83% found just once. The sequencing input was peripheral blood. The clonotype originates from a woman in her 70s who had recovered from COVID-19. The V gene is TRBV5-1, the J gene TRBJ1-2; a weak D match, TRBD1 (5 bases). The CDR3 DNA follows: TGCGCCAGCAGCTTTTCCGGGGGGGACTATGGCTACACCTTC. This gives the protein CASSFSGGDYGYTF. The full variable domain, its missing parts supplied by reference TRBV5-1 and TRBJ1-2, is KAGVTQTPRYLIKTRGQQVTLSCSPISGHRSVSWYQQTPGQGLQFLFEYFSETQRNKGNFPGRFSGRQFSNSRSEMNVSTLELGDSALYLCASSFSGGDYGYTFGSGTRLTVV.